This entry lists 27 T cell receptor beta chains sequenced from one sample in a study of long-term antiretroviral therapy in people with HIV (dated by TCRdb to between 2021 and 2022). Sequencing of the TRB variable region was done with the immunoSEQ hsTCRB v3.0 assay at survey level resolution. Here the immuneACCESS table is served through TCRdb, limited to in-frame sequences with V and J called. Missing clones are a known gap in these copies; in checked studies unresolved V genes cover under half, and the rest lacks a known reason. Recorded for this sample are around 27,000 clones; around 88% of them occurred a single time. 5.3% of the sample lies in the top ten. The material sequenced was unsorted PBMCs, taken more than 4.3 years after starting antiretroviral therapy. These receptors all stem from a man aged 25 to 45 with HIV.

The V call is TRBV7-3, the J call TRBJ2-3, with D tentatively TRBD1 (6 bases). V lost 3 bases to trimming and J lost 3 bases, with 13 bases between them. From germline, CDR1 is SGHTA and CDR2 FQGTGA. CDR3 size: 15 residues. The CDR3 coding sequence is TGTGCCAGCAGCTTCAGGGGTATGAGGACAGATACGCAGTATTTT. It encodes CASSFRGMRTDTQYF.

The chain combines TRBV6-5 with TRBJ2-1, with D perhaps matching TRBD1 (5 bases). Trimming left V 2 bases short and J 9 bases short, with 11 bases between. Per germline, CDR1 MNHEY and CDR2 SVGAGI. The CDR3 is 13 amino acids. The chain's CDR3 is CASSYSRVSEQFF. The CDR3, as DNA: TGTGCCAGCAGTTACAGCAGGGTATCTGAGCAGTTCTTC.

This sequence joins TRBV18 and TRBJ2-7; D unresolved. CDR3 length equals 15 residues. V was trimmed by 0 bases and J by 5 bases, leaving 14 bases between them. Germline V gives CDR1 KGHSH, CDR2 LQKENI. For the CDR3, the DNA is TGTGCCAGCTCACCACCGCGGTCGAAGGTCGACGAGCAGTACTTC. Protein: CASSPPRSKVDEQYF.

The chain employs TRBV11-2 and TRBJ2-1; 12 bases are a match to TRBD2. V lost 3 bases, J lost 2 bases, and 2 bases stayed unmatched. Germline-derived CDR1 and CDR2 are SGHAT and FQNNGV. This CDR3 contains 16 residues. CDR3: CASSLTSGRPYNEQFF. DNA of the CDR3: TGTGCCAGCAGCTTGACTAGCGGGAGACCCTACAATGAGCAGTTCTTC.

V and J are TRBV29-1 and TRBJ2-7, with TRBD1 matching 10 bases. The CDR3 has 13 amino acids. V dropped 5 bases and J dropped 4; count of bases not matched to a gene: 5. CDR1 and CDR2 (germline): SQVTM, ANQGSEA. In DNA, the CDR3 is TGCAGCGTTTCGGGACAGGGGAATTACGAGCAGTACTTC. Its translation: CSVSGQGNYEQYF.

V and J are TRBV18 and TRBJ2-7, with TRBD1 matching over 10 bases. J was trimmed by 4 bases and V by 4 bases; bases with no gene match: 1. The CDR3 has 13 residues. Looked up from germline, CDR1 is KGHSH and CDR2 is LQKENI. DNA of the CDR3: TGTGCCAGCTCACGGGACAGGGGTTACGAGCAGTACTTC. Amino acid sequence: CASSRDRGYEQYF.

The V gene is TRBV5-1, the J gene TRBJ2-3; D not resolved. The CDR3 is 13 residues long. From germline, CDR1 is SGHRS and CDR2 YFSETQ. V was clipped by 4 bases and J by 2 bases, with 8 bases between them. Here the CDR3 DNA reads TGCGCCAGCAGCCTGGAACTCACAGATACGCAGTATTTT. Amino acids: CASSLELTDTQYF.

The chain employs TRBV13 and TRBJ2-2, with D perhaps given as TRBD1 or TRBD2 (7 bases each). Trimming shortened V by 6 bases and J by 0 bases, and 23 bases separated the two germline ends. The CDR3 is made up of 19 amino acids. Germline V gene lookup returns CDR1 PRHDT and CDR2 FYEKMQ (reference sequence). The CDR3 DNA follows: TGTGCCAGCAGATCGGGGACTACAGGGGAATGGGCGAACACCGGGGAGCTGTTTTTT. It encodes CASRSGTTGEWANTGELFF.

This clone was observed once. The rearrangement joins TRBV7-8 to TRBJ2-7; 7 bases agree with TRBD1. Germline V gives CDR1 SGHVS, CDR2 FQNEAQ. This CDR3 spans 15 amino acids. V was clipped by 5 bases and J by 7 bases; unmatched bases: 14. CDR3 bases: TGTGCCAGCAGCCGGAAGGGGACAGCCTTGAGGGAGCAGTACTTC. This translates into CASSRKGTALREQYF.

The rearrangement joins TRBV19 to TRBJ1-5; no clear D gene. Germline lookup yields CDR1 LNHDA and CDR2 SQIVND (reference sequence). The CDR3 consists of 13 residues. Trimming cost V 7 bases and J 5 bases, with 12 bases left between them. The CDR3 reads CASNRGTYQPQHF. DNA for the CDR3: TGTGCCAGTAATCGGGGAACCTATCAGCCCCAGCATTTT.

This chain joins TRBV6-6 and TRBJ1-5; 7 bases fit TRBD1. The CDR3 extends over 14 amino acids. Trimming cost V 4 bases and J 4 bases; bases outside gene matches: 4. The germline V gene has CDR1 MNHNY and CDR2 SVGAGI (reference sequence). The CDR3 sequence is CASSSPGQNQPQHF. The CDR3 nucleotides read TGTGCCAGCAGTTCCCCGGGACAGAATCAGCCCCAGCATTTT.

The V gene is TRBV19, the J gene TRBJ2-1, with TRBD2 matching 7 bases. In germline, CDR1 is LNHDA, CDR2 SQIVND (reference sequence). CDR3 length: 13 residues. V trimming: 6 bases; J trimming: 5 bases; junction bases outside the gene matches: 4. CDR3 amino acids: CASSTGTNNEQFF. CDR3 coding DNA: TGTGCCAGTAGCACCGGGACTAACAATGAGCAGTTCTTC.

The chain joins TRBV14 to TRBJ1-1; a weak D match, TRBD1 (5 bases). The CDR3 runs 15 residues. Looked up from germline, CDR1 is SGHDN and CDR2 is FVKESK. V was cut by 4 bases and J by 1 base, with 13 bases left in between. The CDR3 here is CASSLMGTGNTEAFF. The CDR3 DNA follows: TGTGCCAGCAGCCTTATGGGGACTGGGAACACTGAAGCTTTCTTT.

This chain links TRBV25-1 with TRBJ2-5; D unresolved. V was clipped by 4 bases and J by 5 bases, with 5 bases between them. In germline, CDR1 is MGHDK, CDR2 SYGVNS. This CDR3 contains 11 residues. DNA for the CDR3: TGTGCCAGCAGTGTTGGGGAGACCCAGTACTTC. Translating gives CASSVGETQYF.

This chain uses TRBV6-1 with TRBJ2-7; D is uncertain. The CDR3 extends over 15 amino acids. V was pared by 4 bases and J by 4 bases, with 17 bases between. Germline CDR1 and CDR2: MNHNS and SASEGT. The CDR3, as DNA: TGTGCCAGCAGTGCGGCCCCCGACATCAGATACGAGCAGTACTTC. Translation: CASSAAPDIRYEQYF.

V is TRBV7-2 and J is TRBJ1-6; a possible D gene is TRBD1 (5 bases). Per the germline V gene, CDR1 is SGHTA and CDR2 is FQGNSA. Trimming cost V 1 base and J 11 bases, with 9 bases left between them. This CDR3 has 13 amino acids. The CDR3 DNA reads TGTGCCAGCAGCTTAGACAGGTCGACACCCCTCCACTTT. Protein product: CASSLDRSTPLHF.

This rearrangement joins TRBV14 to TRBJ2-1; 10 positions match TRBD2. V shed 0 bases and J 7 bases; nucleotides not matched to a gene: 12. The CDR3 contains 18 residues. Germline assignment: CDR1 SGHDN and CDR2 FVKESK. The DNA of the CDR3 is TGTGCCAGCAGCCAAGATTTCCGGACTAGCGGAGGTGCTAATGAGCAGTTCTTC. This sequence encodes CASSQDFRTSGGANEQFF. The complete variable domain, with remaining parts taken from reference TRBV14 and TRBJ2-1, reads EAGVTQFPSHSVIEKGQTVTLRCDPISGHDNLYWYRRVMGKEIKFLLHFVKESKQDESGMPNNRFLAERTGGTYSTLKVQPAELEDSGVYFCASSQDFRTSGGANEQFFGPGTRLTVL.

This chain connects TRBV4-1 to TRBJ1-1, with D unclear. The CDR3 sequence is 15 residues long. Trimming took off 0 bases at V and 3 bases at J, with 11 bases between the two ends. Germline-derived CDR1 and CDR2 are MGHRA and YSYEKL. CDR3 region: CASSQDSSYYTEAFF. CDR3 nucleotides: TGCGCCAGCAGCCAAGATTCCAGTTACTACACTGAAGCTTTCTTT.

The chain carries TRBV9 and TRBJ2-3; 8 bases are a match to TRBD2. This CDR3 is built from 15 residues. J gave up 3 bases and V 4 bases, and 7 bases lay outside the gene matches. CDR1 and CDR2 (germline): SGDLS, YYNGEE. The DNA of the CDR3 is TGTGCCAGCAGCCCCAGCGGGGGTGTAACAGATACGCAGTATTTT. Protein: CASSPSGGVTDTQYF. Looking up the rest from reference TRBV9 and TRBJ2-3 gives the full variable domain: DSGVTQTPKHLITATGQRVTLRCSPRSGDLSVYWYQQSLDQGLQFLIQYYNGEERAKGNILERFSAQQFPDLHSELNLSSLELGDSALYFCASSPSGGVTDTQYFGPGTRLTVL.

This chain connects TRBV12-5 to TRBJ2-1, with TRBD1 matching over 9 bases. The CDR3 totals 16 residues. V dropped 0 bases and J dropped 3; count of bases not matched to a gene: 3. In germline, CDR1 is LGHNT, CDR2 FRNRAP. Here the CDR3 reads CASGLVGTGIYNEQFF. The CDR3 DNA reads TGTGCTAGTGGTTTGGTCGGGACAGGGATCTACAATGAGCAGTTCTTC. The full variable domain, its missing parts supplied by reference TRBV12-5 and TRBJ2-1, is DARVTQTPRHKVTEMGQEVTMRCQPILGHNTVFWYRQTMMQGLELLAYFRNRAPLDDSGMPKDRFSAEMPDATLATLKIQPSEPRDSAVYFCASGLVGTGIYNEQFFGPGTRLTVL.

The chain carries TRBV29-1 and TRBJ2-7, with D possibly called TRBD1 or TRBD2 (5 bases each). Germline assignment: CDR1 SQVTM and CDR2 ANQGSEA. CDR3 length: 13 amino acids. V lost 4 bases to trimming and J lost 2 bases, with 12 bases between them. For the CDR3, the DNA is TGCAGCGTTGTGACGGGGCCGGCCTACGAGCAGTACTTC. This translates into CSVVTGPAYEQYF.

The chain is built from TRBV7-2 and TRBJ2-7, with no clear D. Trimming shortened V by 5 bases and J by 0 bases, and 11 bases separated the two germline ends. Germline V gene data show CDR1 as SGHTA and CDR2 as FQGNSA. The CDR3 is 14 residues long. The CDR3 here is CASSRQRSSYEQYF. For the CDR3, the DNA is TGTGCCAGCAGCCGCCAGAGGAGCTCCTACGAGCAGTACTTC.

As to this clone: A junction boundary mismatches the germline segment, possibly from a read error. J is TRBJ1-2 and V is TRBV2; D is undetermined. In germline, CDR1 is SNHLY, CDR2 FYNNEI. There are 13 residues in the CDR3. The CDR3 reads CASFGGPKYGYTF. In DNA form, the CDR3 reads TGTGCCAGCTTTGGAGGGCCTAAGTATGGCTACACCTTC.

Written as DNA, the CDR3 is TGTGCCAGCAGCTTCGGGGCCGTCTTGCCCACCTACGAGCAGTACTTC. Translation: CASSFGAVLPTYEQYF. The chain combines TRBV5-4 with TRBJ2-7; D may match TRBD1 or TRBD2 (5 bases each). V gave up 2 bases and J gave up 2 bases, with 17 bases separating them. CDR1 and CDR2 (germline): SGHNT, YYREEE (reference sequence). The CDR3 consists of 16 residues. Based on the CDR3 plus reference TRBV5-4 and TRBJ2-7, the full variable domain is ETGVTQSPTHLIKTRGQQVTLRCSSQSGHNTVSWYQQALGQGPQFIFQYYREEENGRGNFPPRFSGLQFPNYSSELNVNALELDDSALYLCASSFGAVLPTYEQYFGPGTRLTVT.

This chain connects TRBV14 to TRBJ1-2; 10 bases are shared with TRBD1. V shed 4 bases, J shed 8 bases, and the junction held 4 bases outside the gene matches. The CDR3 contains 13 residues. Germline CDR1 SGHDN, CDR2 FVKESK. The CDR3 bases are TGTGCCAGCAGCCTGGGACAGGGGCCCGGCTACACCTTC. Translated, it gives CASSLGQGPGYTF. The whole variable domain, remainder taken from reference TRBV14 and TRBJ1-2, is EAGVTQFPSHSVIEKGQTVTLRCDPISGHDNLYWYRRVMGKEIKFLLHFVKESKQDESGMPNNRFLAERTGGTYSTLKVQPAELEDSGVYFCASSLGQGPGYTFGSGTRLTVV.

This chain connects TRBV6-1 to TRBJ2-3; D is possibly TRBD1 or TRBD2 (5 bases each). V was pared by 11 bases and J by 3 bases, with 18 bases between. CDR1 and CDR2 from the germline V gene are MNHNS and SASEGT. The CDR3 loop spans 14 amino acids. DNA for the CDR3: TGTGCCGTGGGCCGGGGCGATCGGACAGATACGCAGTATTTT. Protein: CAVGRGDRTDTQYF.

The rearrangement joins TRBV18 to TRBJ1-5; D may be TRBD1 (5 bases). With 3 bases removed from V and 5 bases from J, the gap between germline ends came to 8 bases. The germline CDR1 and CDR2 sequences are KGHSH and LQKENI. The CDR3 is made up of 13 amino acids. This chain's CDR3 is CASSPGGYQPQHF. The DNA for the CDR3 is TGTGCCAGCTCACCGGGGGGGTATCAGCCCCAGCATTTT. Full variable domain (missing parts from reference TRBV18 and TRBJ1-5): NAGVMQNPRHLVRRRGQEARLRCSPMKGHSHVYWYRQLPEEGLKFMVYLQKENIIDESGMPKERFSAEFPKEGPSILRIQQVVRGDSAAYFCASSPGGYQPQHFGDGTRLSIL.